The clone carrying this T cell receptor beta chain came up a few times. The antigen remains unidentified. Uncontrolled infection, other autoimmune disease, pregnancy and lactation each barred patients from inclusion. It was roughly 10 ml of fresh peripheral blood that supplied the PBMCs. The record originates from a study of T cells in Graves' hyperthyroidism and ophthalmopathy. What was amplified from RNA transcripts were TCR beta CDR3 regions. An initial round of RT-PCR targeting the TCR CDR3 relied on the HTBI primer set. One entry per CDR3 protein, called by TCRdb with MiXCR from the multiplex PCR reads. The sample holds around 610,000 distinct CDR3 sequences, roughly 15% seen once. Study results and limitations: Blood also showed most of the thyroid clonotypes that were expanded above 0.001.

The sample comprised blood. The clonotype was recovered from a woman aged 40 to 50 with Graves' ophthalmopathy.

Here the CDR3 DNA reads TGTGCCAGTCAGGGACAAGCCTACGAGCAGTACTTC. Its protein product is CASQGQAYEQYF. This chain joins TRBV6-1 and TRBJ2-7; a possible D gene is TRBD1 (6 bases). Germline V gives CDR1 MNHNS, CDR2 SASEGT. CDR3 size: 12 residues. With 9 bases removed from V and 2 bases from J, the gap between germline ends came to 11 bases.